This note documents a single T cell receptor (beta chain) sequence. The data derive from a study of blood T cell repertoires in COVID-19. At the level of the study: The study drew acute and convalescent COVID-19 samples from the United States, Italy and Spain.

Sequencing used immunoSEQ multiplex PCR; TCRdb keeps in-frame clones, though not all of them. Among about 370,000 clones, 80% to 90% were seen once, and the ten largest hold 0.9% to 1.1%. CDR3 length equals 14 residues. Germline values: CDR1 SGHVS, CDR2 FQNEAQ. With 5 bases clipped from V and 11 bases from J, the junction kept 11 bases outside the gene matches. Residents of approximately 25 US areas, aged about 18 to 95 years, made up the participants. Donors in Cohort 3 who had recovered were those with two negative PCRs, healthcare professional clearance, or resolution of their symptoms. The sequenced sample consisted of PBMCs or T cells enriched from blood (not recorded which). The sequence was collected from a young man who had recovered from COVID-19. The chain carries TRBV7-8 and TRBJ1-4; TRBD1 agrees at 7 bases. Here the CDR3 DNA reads TGTGCCAGCAGCCAAGACAGGGCGGGGAGGAAACTGTTTTTT. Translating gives CASSQDRAGRKLFF.